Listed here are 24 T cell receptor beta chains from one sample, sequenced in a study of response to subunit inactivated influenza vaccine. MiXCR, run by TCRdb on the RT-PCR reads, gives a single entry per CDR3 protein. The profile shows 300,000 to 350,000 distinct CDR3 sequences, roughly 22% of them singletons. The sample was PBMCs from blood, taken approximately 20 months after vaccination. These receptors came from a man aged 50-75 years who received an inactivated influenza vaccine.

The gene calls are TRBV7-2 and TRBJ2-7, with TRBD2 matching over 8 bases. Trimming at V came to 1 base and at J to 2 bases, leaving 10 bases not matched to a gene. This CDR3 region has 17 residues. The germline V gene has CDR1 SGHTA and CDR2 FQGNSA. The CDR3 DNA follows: TGTGCCAGCAGCTTAGGGGTAAGAGCGGGAGTTCCCTACGAGCAGTACTTC. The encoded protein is CASSLGVRAGVPYEQYF.

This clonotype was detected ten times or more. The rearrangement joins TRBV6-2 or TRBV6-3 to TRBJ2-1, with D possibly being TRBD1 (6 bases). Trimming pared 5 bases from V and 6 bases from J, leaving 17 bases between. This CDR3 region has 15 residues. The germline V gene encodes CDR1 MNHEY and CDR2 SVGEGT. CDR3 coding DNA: TGTGCCAGCAGTCGCAGGGGATGGGTGCGCAATGAGCAGTTCTTC. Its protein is CASSRRGWVRNEQFF.

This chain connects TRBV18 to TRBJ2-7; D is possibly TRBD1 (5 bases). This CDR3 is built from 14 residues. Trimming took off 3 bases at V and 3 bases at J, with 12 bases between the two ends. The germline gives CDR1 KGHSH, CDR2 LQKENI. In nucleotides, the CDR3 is TGTGCCAGCTCACCGCCGACAGATTTCTACGAGCAGTACTTC. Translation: CASSPPTDFYEQYF.

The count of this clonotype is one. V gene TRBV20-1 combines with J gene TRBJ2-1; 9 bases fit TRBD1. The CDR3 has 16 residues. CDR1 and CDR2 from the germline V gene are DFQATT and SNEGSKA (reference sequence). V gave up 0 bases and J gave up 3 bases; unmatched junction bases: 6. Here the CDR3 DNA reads TGCAGTGCTAGAGATCCGACAGGGGGATTCTACAATGAGCAGTTCTTC. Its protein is CSARDPTGGFYNEQFF.

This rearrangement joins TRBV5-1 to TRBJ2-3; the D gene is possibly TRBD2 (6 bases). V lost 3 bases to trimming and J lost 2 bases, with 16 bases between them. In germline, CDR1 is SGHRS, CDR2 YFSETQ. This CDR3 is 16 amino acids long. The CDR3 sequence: CASSSTLAYSTDTQYF. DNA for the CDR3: TGCGCCAGCAGCTCGACCCTAGCGTATTCCACAGATACGCAGTATTTT.

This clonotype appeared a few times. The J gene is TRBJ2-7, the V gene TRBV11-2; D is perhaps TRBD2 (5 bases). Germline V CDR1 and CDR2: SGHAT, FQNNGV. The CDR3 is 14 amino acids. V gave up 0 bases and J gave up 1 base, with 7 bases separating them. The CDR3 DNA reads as TGTGCCAGCAGCTTAGAGGAGGAATCCTACGAGCAGTACTTC. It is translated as CASSLEEESYEQYF.

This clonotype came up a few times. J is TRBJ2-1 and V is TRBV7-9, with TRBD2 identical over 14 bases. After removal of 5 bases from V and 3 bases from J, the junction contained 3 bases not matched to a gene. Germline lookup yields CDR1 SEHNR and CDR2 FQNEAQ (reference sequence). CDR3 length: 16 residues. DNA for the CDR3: TGTGCCAGCAGCCCTGGGACTAGCGGGAGCTACAATGAGCAGTTCTTC. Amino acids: CASSPGTSGSYNEQFF.

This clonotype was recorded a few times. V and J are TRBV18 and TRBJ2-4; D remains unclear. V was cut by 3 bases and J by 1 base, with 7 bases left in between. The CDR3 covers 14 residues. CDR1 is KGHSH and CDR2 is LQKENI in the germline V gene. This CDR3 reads CASSPGRAKNIQYF. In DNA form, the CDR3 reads TGTGCCAGCTCACCCGGACGGGCCAAAAACATTCAGTACTTC.

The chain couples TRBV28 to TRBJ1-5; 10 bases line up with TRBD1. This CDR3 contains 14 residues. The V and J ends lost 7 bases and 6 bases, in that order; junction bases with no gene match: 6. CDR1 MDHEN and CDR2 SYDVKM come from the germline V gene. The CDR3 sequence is CASNRDRGRQPQHF. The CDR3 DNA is TGTGCCAGCAACAGAGACAGGGGGCGTCAGCCCCAGCATTTT.

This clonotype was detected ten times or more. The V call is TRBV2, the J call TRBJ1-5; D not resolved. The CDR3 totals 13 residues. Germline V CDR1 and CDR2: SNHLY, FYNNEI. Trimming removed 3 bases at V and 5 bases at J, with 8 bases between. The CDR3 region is CASSDRGDQPQHF. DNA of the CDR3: TGTGCCAGCAGTGATCGAGGAGATCAGCCCCAGCATTTT.

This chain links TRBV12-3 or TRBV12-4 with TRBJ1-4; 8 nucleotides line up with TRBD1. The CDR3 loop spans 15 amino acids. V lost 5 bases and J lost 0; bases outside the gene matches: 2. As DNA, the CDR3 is TGTGCCAGCAGTATACAGGGGGCAACTAATGAAAAACTGTTTTTT. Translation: CASSIQGATNEKLFF.

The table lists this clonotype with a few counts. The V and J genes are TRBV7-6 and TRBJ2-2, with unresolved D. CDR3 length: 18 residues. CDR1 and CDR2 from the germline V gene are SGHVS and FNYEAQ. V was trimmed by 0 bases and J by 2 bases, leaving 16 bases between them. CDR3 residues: CASSLAFFQRLNTGELFF. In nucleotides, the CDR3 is TGTGCCAGCAGCTTAGCCTTTTTCCAGCGCTTAAACACCGGGGAGCTGTTTTTT.

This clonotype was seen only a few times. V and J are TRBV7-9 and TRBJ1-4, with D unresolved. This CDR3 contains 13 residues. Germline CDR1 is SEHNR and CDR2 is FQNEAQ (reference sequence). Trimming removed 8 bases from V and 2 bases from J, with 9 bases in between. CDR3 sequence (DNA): TGTGCCAGCGTATCTACTACTAATGAAAAACTGTTTTTT. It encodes CASVSTTNEKLFF.

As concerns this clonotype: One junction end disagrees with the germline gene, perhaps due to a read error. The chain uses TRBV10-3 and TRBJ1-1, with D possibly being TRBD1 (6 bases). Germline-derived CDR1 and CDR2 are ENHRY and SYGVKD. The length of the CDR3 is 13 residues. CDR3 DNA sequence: TGTGCCATCAGTAAGTCAGGGGTCCCTGAAGCTTTCTTT. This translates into CAISKSGVPEAFF.

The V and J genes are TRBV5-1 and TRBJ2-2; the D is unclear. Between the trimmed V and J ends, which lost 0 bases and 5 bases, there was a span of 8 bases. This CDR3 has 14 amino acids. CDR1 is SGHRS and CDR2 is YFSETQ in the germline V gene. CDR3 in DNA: TGCGCCAGCAGCTTGGCCGAGACGACCGGGGAGCTGTTTTTT. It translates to CASSLAETTGELFF.

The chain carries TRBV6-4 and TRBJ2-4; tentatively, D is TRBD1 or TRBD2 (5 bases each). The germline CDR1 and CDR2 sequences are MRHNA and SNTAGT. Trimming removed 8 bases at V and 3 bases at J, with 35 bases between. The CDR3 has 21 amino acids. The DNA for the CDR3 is TGTGCCAGCTCGTATACGTACCGAGGATGGGGTGAGTGGGACGGCAAAAACATTCAGTACTTC. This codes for CASSYTYRGWGEWDGKNIQYF.

CDR3 DNA sequence: TGTGCCAGCAGTTACCGTTCCACAGATACGCAGTATTTT. Protein: CASSYRSTDTQYF. V gene TRBV6-5 combines with J gene TRBJ2-3; D remains ambiguous. Trimming took 2 bases from V and 2 from J, leaving 5 bases between them. Germline loops: CDR1 MNHEY, CDR2 SVGAGI. The CDR3 is 13 amino acids.

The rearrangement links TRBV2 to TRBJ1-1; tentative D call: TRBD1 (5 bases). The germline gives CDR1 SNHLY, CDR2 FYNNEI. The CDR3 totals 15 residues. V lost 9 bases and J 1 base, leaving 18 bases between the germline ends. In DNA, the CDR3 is TGTGCCAGTCAAAGCGACGGGGGGGGGAACACTGAAGCTTTCTTT. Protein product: CASQSDGGGNTEAFF.

The CDR3 sequence: CASSVGQSNQPQHF. The CDR3 nucleotides are TGTGCCAGCAGCGTAGGACAGAGCAATCAGCCCCAGCATTTT. The V and J genes are TRBV5-5 and TRBJ1-5; possibly TRBD1 for D (6 bases). Germline loops: CDR1 SGHKS, CDR2 YYEKEE (reference sequence). V was shortened by 4 bases and J by 1 base, with 9 bases between the two germline ends. The CDR3 covers 14 residues.

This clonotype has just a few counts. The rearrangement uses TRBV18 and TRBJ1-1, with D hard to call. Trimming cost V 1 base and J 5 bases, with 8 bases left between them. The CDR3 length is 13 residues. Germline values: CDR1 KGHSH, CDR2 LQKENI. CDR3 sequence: CASSPQDETEAFF. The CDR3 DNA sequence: TGTGCCAGCTCACCACAGGATGAAACTGAAGCTTTCTTT.

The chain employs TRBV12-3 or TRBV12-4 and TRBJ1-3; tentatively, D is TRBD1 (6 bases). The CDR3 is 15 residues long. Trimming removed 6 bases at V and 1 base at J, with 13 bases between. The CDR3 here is CASSPDRLSGNTIYF. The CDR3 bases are TGTGCCAGCAGCCCGGACAGACTATCTGGAAACACCATATATTTT.

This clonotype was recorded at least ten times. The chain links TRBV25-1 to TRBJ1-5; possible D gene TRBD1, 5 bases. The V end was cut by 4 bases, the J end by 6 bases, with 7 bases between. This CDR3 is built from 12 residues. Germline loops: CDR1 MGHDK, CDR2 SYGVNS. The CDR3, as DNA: TGTGCCAGCAGTGCAGGGTTTCAGCCCCAGCATTTT. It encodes CASSAGFQPQHF.

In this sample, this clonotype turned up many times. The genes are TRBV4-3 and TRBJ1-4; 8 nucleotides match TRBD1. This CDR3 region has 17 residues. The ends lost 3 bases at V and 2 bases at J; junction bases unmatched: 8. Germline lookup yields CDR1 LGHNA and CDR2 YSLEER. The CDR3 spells CASSHPKDRATNEKLFF. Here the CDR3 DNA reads TGCGCCAGCAGCCATCCTAAGGACAGGGCCACTAATGAAAAACTGTTTTTT.

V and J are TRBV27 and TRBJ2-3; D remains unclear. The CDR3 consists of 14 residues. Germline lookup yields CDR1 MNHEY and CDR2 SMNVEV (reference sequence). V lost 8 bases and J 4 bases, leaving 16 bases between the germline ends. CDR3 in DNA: TGTGCCAGCCTCGCGGCCTTTCGGGCAGATACGCAGTATTTT. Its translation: CASLAAFRADTQYF.